This TCR beta chain was identified in a study of cytomegalovirus exposure and HLA in healthy donors. Trimming at V came to 5 bases and at J to 4 bases, leaving 11 bases not matched to a gene. The CDR3 has 16 residues. Germline-derived CDR1 and CDR2 are MDHEN and SYDVKM. To note about this clone: The antigen is not known.

Study-level points and caveats: A later analysis found that most CMV-associated TCR beta chains appeared HLA-restricted. Productive status was seen about 90% or about 30% of the time for most TCR beta V segments in an earlier analysis. Presence/absence analyses rested on an assumption that sequencing depth was roughly uniform across donors. Per a later analysis, about 17,000 TCR beta sequences showed association with HLA alleles at 0.05 false discovery rate.

The PCR used 60 Vbeta and 13 Jbeta primers. TCRdb's table, derived via immunoSEQ multiplex PCR, lists solely in-frame clones and lacks some. The repertoire holds about 90,000 clones, with just under 70% as singletons. The sequenced material came from PBMCs. This chain uses TRBV28 with TRBJ2-5, with TRBD2 matching 9 bases. The receptor was derived from a woman aged 50 to 60 in good health and CMV-seropositive. CDR3 sequence (DNA): TGTGCCAGCAGTACCTCGCGGGGGGGGGCCGCAGAGACCCAGTACTTC. Protein sequence: CASSTSRGGAAETQYF.